One T cell receptor beta chain is described in this entry. No antigen is known for it. The data belong to a study of identical twins. This CDR3 spans 18 amino acids. Germline lookup yields CDR1 LNHNV and CDR2 YYDKDF (reference sequence). The V segment lost 3 bases and the J segment 0 bases; nucleotides outside the gene matches: 11. Notes on the study in general: Beta out-of-frame sequences showed weaker excess twin sharing. The analysis was cross-sectional rather than longitudinal within donors. Models underpredicted monozygotic twin sharing of out-of-frame TCR alpha.

TCRdb redid the calling of the 5' RACE reads with MiXCR, one entry per CDR3 protein. Among 750,000 to 950,000 distinct CDR3 sequences, around an eighth were seen once, and the ten largest hold around 1.5%. This same sample was also taken into another study, of yellow fever vaccine responses in identical twins.

The sequencing sample was made of PBMCs. The chain couples TRBV15 to TRBJ2-3; TRBD2 matches at 8 bases. The clonotype was recovered from a woman between 18 and 29 years old in good health. This CDR3 is CATSSGLAGSPSTDTQYF. CDR3 coding DNA: TGTGCCACCAGCAGTGGCCTAGCGGGTTCTCCAAGCACAGATACGCAGTATTTT. Full variable domain (remainder filled in from reference TRBV15 and TRBJ2-3): DAMVIQNPRYQVTQFGKPVTLSCSQTLNHNVMYWYQQKSSQAPKLLFHYYDKDFNNEADTPDNFQSRRPNTSFCFLDIRSPGLGDTAMYLCATSSGLAGSPSTDTQYFGPGTRLTVL.